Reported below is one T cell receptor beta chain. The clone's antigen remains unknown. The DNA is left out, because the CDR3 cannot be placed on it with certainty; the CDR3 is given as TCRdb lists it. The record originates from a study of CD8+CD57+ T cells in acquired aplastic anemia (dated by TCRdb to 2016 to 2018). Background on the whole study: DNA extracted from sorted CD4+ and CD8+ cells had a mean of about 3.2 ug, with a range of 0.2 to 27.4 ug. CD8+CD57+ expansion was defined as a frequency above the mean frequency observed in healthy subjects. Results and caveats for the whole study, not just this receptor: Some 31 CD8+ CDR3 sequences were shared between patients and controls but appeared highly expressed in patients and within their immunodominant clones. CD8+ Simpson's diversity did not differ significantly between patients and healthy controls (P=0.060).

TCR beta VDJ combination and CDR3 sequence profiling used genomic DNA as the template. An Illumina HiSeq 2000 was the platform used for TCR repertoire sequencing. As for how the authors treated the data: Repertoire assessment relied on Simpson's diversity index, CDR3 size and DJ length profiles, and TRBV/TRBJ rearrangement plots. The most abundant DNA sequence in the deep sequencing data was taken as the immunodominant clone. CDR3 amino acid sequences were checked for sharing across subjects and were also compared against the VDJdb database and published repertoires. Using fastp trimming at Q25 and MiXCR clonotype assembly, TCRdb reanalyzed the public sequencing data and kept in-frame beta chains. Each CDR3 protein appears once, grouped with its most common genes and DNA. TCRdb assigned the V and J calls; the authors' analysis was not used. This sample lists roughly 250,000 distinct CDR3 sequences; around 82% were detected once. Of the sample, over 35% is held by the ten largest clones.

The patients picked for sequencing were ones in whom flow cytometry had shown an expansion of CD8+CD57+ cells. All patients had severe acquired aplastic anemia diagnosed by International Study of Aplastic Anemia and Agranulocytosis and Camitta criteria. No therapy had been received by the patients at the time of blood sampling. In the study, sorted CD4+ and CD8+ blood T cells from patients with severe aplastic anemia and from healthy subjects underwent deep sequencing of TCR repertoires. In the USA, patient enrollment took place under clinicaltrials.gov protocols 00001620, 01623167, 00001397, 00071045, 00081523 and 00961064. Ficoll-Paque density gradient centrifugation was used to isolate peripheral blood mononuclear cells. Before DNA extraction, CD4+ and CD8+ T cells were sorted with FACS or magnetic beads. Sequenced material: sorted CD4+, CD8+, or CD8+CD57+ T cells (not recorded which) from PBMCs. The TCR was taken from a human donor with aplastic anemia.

CDR3 region: CASSSGLRGGAVLQFF. The chain links TRBV7-4 with TRBJ2-1; the tabulated D call, TRBD1, remains unverified against the DNA. CDR1 SGHVT and CDR2 SQSDAQ were looked up in the germline V gene. Taken from cysteine to phenylalanine, the CDR3 has 16 residues.